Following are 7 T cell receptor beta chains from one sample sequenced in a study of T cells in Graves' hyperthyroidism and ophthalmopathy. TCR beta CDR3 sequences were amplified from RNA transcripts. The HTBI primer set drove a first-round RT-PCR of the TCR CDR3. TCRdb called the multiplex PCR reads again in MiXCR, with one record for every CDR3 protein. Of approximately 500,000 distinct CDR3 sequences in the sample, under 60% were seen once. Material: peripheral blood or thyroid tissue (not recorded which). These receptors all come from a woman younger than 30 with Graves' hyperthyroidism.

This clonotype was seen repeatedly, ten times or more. The chain's CDR3 is CASSPVGVATGETQYF. CDR3 bases: TGTGCCAGCAGCCCAGTAGGAGTAGCGACGGGAGAGACCCAGTACTTC. The chain combines TRBV7-2 with TRBJ2-5; D is possibly TRBD2 (5 bases). The germline V and J ends were trimmed by 5 bases and 4 bases, with 20 bases remaining between them. This CDR3 has 16 amino acids. Germline V CDR1 and CDR2: SGHTA, FQGNSA.

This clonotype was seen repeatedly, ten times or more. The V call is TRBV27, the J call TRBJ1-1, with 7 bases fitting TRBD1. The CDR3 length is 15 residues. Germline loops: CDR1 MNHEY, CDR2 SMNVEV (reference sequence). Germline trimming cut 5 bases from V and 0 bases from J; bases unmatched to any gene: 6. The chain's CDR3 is CASSRGQRMNTEAFF. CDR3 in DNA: TGTGCCAGCAGTCGGGGACAGAGAATGAACACTGAAGCTTTCTTT.

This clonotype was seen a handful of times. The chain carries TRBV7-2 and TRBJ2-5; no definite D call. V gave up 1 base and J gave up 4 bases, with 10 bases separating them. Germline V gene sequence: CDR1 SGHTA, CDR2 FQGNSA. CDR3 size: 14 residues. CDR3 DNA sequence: TGTGCCAGCAGCTTAGACAGCACCGGAGAGACCCAGTACTTC. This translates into CASSLDSTGETQYF.

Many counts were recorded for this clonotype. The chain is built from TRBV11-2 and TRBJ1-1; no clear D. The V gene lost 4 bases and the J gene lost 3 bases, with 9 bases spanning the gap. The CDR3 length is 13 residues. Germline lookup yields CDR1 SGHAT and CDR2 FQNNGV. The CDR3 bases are TGTGCCAGCAGCTACCGGTCCCACACTGAAGCTTTCTTT. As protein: CASSYRSHTEAFF.

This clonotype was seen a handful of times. The CDR3 reads CSAPSPGLVGHEQFF. CDR3 DNA: TGCAGTGCCCCGTCACCGGGACTAGTCGGTCATGAGCAGTTCTTC. The genes are TRBV20-1 and TRBJ2-1; 8 bases map to TRBD2. The CDR3 has 15 residues. V dropped 6 bases and J dropped 8; count of bases not matched to a gene: 15. CDR1 is DFQATT and CDR2 is SNEGSKA in the germline V gene (reference sequence).

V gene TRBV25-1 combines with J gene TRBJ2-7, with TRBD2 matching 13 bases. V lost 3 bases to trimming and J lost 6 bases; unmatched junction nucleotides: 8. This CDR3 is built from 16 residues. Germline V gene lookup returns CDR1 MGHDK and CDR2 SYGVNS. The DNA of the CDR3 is TGTGCCAGCAGTGATACAGGACTAGCGGGAGTTGCCGAGCAGTACTTC. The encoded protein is CASSDTGLAGVAEQYF.

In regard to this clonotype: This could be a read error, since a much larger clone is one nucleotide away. The CDR3 nucleotides are TGTGCCAGCAGCTTAAATAAGGTAGCGGGCTCCTACGAGCAGTACTTC. Protein product: CASSLNKVAGSYEQYF. The rearrangement joins TRBV7-2 to TRBJ2-7, with TRBD2 matching over 7 bases. After removal of 2 bases from V and 0 bases from J, the junction contained 7 bases not matched to a gene. Germline CDR1 is SGHTA and CDR2 is FQGNSA. CDR3 length: 16 residues.